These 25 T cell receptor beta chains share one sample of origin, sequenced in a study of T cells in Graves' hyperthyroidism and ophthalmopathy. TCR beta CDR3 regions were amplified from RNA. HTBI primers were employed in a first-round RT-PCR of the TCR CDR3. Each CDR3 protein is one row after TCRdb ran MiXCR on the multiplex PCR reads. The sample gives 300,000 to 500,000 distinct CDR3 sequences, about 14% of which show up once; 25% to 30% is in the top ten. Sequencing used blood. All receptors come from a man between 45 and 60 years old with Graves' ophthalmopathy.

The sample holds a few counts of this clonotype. CDR3 nucleotide sequence: TGTGCCAGCAGCGTAGAAGGGGGGGGACTTAGCTCCTACAATGAGCAGTTCTTC. Translation gives CASSVEGGGLSSYNEQFF. This chain joins TRBV9 and TRBJ2-1; D possibly corresponds to TRBD2 (7 bases). Trimming took 0 bases from V and 0 from J, leaving 16 bases between them. Germline loops: CDR1 SGDLS, CDR2 YYNGEE. This CDR3 spans 18 amino acids.

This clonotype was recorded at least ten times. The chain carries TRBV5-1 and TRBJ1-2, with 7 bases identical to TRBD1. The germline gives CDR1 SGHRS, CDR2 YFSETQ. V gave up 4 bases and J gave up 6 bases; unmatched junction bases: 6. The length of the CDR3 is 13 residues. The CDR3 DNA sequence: TGCGCCAGCAGCACCATACAGGGGCATGGCTACACCTTC. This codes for CASSTIQGHGYTF.

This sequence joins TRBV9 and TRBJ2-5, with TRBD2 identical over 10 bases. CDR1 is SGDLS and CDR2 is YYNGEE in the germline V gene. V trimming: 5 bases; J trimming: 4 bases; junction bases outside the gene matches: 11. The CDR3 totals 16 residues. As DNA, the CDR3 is TGTGCCAGCAGGGTGGCTAGCGGGAGCCGGGGAGAGACCCAGTACTTC. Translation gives CASRVASGSRGETQYF.

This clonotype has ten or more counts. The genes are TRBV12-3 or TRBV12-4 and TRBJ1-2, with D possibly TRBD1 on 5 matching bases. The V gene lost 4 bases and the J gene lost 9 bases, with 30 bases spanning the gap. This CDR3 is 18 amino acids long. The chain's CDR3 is CASSSDLAFGAKGESYTF. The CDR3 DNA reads TGTGCCAGCAGTTCCGACCTCGCGTTCGGCGCGAAAGGGGAGAGCTACACCTTC.

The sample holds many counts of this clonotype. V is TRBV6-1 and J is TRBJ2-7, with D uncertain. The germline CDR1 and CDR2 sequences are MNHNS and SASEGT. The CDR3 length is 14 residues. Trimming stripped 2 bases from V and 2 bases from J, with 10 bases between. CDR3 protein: CASSEWAFPYEQYF. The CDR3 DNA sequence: TGTGCCAGCAGTGAATGGGCGTTCCCCTACGAGCAGTACTTC.

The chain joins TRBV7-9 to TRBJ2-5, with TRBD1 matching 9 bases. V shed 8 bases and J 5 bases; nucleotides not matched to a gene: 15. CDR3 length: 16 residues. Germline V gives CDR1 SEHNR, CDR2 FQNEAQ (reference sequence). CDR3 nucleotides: TGTGCCAGCGGAAGGACCGGGACAGGGCCCCCGGAGACCCAGTACTTC. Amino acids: CASGRTGTGPPETQYF.

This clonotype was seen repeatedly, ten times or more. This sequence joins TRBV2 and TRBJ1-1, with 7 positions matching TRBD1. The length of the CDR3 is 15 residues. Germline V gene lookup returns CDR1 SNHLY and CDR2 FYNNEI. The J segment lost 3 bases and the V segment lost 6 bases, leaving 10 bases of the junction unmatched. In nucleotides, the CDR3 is TGTGCCAGCAGCGGAACAGGGGCGATGGACACTGAAGCTTTCTTT. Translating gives CASSGTGAMDTEAFF.

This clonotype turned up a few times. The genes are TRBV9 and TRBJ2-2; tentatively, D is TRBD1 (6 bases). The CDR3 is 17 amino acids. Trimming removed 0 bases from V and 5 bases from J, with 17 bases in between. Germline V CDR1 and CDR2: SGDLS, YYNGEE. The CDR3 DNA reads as TGTGCCAGCAGCGTAGGCCCAGGGGCATCGGGGACCGGGGAGCTGTTTTTT. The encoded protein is CASSVGPGASGTGELFF.

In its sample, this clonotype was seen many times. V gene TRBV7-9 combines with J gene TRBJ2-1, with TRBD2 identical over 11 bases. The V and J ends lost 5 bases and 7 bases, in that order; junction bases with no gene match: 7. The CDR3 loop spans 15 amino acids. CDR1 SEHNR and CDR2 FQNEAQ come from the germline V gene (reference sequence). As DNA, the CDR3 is TGTGCCAGCAGCATTCTAGCGGGAGGTAGTAATGAGCAGTTCTTC. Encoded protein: CASSILAGGSNEQFF.

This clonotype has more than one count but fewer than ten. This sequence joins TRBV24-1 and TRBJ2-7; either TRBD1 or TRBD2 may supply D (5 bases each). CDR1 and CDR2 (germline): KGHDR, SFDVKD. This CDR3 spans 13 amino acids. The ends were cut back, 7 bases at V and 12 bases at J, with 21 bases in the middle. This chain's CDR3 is CATSSGTRASLYF. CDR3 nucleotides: TGTGCCACCAGCTCGGGGACCAGGGCGAGTCTGTACTTC.

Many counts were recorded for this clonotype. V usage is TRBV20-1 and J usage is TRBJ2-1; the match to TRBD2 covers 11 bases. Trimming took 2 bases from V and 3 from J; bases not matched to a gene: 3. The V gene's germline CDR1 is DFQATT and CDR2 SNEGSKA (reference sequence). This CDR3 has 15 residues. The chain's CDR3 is CSARKTSGSYNEQFF. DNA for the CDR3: TGCAGTGCTAGAAAAACTAGCGGGAGCTACAATGAGCAGTTCTTC.

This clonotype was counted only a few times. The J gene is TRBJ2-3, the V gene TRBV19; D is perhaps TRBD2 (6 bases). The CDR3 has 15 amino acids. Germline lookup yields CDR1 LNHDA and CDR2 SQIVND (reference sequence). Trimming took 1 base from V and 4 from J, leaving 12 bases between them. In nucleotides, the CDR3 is TGTGCCAGTAGTATAGGCGGGGCCCCCTCAGATACGCAGTATTTT. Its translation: CASSIGGAPSDTQYF.

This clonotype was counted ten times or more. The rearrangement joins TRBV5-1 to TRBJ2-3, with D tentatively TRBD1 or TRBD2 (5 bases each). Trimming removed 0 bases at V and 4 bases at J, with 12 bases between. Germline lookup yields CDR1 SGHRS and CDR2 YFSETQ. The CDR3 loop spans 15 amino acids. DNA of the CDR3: TGCGCCAGCAGCTTGGGGGACCAAGTAGCAGATACGCAGTATTTT. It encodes CASSLGDQVADTQYF.

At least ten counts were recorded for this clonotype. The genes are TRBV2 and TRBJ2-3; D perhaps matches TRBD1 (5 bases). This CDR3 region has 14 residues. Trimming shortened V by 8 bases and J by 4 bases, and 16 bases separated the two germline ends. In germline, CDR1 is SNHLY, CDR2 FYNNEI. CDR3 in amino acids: CASVKGWGADTQYF. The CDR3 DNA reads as TGTGCCAGCGTGAAAGGTTGGGGCGCAGATACGCAGTATTTT.

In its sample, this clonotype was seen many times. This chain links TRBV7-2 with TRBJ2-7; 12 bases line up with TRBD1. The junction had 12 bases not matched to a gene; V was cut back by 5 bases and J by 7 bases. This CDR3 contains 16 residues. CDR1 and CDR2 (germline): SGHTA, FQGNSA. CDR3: CASSPAPGQGAGEQYF. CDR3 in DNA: TGTGCCAGCAGCCCGGCCCCGGGACAGGGGGCAGGGGAGCAGTACTTC. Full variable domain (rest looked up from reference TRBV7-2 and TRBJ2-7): GAGVSQSPSNKVTEKGKDVELRCDPISGHTALYWYRQSLGQGLEFLIYFQGNSAPDKSGLPSDRFSAERTGGSVSTLTIQRTQQEDSAVYLCASSPAPGQGAGEQYFGPGTRLTVT.

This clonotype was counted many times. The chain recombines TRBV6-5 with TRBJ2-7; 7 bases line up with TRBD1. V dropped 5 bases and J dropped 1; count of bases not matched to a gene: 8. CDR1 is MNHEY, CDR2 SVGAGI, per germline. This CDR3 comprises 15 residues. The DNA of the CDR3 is TGTGCCAGCAGTACTCGACGGACAGGATCCTACGAGCAGTACTTC. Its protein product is CASSTRRTGSYEQYF.

The CDR3 loop is CASSLRRVSYEQYF. The CDR3 coding sequence is TGTGCCAGCAGCCTTAGACGGGTGTCCTACGAGCAGTACTTC. The chain recombines TRBV7-6 with TRBJ2-7; unclear D gene. Germline values: CDR1 SGHVS, CDR2 FNYEAQ. The CDR3 sequence is 14 residues long. The ends were cut back, 5 bases at V and 1 base at J, with 12 bases in the middle.

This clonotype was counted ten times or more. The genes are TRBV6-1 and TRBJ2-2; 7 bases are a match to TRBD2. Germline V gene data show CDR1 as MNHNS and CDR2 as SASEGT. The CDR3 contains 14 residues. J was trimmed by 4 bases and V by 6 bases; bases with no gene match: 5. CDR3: CASRAGLGTGELFF. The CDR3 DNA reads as TGTGCCAGCAGAGCGGGATTGGGCACCGGGGAGCTGTTTTTT.

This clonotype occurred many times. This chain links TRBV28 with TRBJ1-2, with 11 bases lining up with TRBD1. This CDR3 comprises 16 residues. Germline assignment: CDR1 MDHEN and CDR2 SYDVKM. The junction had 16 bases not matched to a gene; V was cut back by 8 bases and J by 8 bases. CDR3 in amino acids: CASGAIGQGAREGYTF. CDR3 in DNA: TGTGCCAGCGGAGCGATAGGACAGGGGGCGCGGGAAGGCTACACCTTC.

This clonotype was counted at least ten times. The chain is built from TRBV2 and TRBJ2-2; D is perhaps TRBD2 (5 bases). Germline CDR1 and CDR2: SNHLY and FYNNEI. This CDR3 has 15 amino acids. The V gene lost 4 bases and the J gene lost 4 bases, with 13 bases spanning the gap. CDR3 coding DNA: TGTGCCAGCAGTGGGGAGAGTGCCCCCACCGGGGAGCTGTTTTTT. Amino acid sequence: CASSGESAPTGELFF.

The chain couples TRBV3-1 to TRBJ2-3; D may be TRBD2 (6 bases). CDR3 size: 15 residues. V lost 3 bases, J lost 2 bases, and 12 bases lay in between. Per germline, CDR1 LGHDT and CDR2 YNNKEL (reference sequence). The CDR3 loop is CASSHGGTYTDTQYF. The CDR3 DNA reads TGTGCCAGCAGCCACGGGGGAACCTACACAGATACGCAGTATTTT.

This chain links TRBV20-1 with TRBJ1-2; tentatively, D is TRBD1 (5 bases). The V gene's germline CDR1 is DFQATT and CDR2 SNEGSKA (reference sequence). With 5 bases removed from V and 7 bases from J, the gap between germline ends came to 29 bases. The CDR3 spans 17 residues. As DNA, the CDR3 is TGCAGTGCTCGCAGGGCTACACCGGACCGGTGGATGTTTGGCTACACCTTC. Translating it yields CSARRATPDRWMFGYTF.

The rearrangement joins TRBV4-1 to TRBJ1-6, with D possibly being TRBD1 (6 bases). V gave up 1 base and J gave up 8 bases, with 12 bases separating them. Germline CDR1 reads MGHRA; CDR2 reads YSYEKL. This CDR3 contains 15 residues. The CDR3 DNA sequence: TGCGCCAGCAGCCAAGTTCCAGGGGAGGATTCACCCCTCCACTTT. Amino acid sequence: CASSQVPGEDSPLHF.

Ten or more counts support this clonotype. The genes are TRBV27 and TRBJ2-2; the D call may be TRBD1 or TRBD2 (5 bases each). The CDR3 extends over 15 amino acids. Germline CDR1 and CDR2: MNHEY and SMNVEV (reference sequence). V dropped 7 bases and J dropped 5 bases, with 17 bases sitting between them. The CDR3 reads CASTEAGADTGELFF. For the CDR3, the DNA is TGTGCCAGCACCGAGGCCGGGGCGGATACCGGGGAGCTGTTTTTT.

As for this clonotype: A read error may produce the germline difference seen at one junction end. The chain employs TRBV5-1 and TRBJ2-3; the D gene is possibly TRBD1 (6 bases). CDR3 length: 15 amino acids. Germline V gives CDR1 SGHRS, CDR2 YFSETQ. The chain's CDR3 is CAGSLQGSDGGVKYF. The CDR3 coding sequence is TGCGCCGGCAGCTTACAGGGCAGCGATGGGGGCGTGAAGTATTTT.